The subject of this entry is one T cell receptor beta chain. Its target is not known. Repertoires were generated with immunoSEQ multiplex PCR, while TCRdb's copy carries only in-frame clones and drops some. The sample comprises about 53,000 clones, around 80% of which are singletons, and around 30% rests with the top ten. V was clipped by 2 bases and J by 2 bases; unmatched bases: 7. The CDR3 runs 16 residues. Looked up from germline, CDR1 is MDHEN and CDR2 is SYDVKM. The entry originates in a study of lymphopenia after photon versus proton radiotherapy. Findings and caveats of the study: Proton therapy kept repertoires fairly stable, unlike photons, which gained effector/memory cells. In patients who died, overall survival fell as post-nadir TCR diversity dropped more. After the lymphocyte nadir, photon-treated repertoires showed oligoclonal expansion, especially of CD8+ Temra cells. Survival link was tested only in deceased patients; proton benefit remains a possibility.

The source was peripheral blood, collected from a patient treated with photon-based radiotherapy. This TCR was recovered from a man aged 45 to 65 with gastric cancer. The chain joins TRBV28 to TRBJ1-1, with 8 bases lining up with TRBD1. CDR3 in DNA: TGTGCCAGCAGTTTACCCGGACAGGGTGTCAACACTGAAGCTTTCTTT. This translates into CASSLPGQGVNTEAFF. The variable domain in full, with the rest retrieved from reference TRBV28 and TRBJ1-1, is DVKVTQSSRYLVKRTGEKVFLECVQDMDHENMFWYRQDPGLGLRLIYFSYDVKMKEKGDIPEGYSVSREKKERFSLILESASTNQTSMYLCASSLPGQGVNTEAFFGQGTRLTVV.